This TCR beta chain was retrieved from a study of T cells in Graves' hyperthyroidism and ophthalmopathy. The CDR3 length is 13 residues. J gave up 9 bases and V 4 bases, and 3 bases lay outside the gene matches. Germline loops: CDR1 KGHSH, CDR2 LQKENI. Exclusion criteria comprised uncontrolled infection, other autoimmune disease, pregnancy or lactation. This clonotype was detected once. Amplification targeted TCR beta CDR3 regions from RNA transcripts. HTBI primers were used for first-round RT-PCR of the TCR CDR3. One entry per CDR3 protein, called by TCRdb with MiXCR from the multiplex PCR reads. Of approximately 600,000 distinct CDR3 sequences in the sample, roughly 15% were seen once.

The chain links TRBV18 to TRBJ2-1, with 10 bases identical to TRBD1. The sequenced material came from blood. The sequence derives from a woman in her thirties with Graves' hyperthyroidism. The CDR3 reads CASSRQGAGEQFF. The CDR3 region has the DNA TGTGCCAGCTCACGACAGGGGGCTGGTGAGCAGTTCTTC.